A selection of T cell receptor beta chains follows, all from one sample in a study of blood T cell repertoires in COVID-19. Sequencing used immunoSEQ multiplex PCR; TCRdb keeps in-frame clones, though not all of them. The table lists under 400,000 clones, 88% of them singletons, with over 0.9% in the top ten. The sequenced sample was PBMCs or T cells enriched from blood (not recorded which). The receptor source for this set is a woman younger than 45 who had been exposed to COVID-19. CDR3s include the opening cysteine and the closing phenylalanine or tryptophan.

v_call	cdr3_aa
TRBV6-1	CASSEAPWGQPQHF
TRBV9	CASSLEGGHTQYF
TRBV7-2	CASSQEAYEQYF
TRBV3-1/TRBV3-2	CASSRMTGMNTEAFF
TRBV18	CASSPRTGDTGELFF
TRBV6-5	CASSHLGDSNQPQHF
TRBV6-1	CASSESIFHGYTF
TRBV3-1/TRBV3-2	CAASGDTEAFF
TRBV7-8	CASPRTGGGFGSPGELFF
TRBV14	CASSQVAGGEISYGYTF
TRBV30	CAWSPLAGTGTSPLHF
TRBV21-1	CATWTDDKPYEQYF
TRBV5-4	CASSFERTGGYTF
TRBV30	CAWRGGARNIQYF
TRBV6-5	CASRPGQMSRTQYF